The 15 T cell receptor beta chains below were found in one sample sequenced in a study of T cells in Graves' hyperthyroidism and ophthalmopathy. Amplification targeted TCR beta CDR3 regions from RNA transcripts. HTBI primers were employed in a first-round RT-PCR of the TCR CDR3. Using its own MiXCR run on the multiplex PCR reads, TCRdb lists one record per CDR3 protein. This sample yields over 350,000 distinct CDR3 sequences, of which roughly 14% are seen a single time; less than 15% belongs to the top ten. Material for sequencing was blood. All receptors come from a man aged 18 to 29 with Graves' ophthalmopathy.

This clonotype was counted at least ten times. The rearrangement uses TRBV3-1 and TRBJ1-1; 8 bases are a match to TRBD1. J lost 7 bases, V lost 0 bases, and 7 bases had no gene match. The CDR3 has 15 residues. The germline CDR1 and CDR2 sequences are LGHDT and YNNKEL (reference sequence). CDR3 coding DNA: TGTGCCAGCAGCCAAGATGGAGACAGGGGCAGTGAAGCTTTCTTT. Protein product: CASSQDGDRGSEAFF.

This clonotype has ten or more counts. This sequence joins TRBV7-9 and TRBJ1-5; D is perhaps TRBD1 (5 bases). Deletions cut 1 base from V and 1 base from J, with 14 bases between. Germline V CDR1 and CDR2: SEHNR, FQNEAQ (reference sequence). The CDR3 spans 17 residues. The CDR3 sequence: CASSLGDVPLSNQPQHF. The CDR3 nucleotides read TGTGCCAGCAGCTTAGGGGACGTTCCTTTGAGCAATCAGCCCCAGCATTTT.

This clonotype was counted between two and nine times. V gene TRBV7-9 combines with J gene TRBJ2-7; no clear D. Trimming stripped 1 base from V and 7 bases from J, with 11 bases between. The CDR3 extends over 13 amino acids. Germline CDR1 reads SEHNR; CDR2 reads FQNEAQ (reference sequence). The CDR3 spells CASSLERLGEQYF. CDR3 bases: TGTGCCAGCAGCTTAGAACGGCTGGGGGAGCAGTACTTC.

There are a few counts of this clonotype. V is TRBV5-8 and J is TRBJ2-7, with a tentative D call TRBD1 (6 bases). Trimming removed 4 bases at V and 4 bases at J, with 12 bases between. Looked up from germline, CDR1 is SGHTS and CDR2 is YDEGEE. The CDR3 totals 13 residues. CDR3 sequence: CASSRKGQYEQYF. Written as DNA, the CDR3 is TGTGCCAGCAGCAGGAAGGGACAATACGAGCAGTACTTC.

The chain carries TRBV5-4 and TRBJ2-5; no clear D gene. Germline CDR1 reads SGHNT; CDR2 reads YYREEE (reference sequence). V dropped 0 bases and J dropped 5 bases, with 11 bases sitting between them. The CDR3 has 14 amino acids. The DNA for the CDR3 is TGTGCCAGCAGCTTGGCGGTGAACTCCGAGACCCAGTACTTC. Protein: CASSLAVNSETQYF. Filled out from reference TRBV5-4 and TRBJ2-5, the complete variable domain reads ETGVTQSPTHLIKTRGQQVTLRCSSQSGHNTVSWYQQALGQGPQFIFQYYREEENGRGNFPPRFSGLQFPNYSSELNVNALELDDSALYLCASSLAVNSETQYFGPGTRLLVL.

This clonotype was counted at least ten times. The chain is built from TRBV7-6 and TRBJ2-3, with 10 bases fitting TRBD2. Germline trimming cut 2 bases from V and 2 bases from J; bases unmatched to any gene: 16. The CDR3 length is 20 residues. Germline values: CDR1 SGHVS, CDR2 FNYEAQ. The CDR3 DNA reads TGTGCCAGCAGCTTAATCGCTAGCGGGAGCCGAATGTCGCTCACAGATACGCAGTATTTT. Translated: CASSLIASGSRMSLTDTQYF.

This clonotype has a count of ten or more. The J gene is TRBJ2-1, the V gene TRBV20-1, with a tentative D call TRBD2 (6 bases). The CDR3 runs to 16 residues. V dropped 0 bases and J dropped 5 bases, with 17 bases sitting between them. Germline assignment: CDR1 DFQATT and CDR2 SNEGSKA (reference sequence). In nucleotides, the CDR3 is TGCAGTGCTAGAGATCTCGGACTATGGACTGACAATGAGCAGTTCTTC. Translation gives CSARDLGLWTDNEQFF.

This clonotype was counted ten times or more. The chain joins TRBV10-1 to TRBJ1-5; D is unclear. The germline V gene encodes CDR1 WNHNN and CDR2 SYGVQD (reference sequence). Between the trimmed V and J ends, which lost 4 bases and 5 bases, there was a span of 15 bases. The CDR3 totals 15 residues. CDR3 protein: CASSAGAGSDQPQHF. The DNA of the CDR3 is TGCGCCAGCAGTGCCGGCGCGGGCTCGGATCAGCCCCAGCATTTT.

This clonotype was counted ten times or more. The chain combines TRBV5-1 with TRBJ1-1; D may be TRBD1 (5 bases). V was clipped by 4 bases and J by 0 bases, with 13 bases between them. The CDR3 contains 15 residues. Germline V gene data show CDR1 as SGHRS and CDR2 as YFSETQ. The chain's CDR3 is CASSIARDVNTEAFF. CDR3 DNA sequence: TGCGCCAGCAGCATTGCCAGGGACGTGAACACTGAAGCTTTCTTT.

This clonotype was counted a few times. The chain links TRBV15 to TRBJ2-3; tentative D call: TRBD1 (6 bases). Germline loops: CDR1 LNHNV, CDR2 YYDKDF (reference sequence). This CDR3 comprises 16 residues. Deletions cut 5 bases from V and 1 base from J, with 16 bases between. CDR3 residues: CATSGSQGPGTDTQYF. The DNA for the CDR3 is TGTGCCACCAGCGGATCCCAGGGGCCGGGCACAGATACGCAGTATTTT.

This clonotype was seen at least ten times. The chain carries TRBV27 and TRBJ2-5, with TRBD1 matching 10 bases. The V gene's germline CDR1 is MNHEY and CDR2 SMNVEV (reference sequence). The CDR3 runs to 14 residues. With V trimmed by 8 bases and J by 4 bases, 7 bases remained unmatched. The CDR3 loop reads CASAWGQGRETQYF. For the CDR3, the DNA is TGTGCCAGCGCGTGGGGACAGGGGCGAGAGACCCAGTACTTC.

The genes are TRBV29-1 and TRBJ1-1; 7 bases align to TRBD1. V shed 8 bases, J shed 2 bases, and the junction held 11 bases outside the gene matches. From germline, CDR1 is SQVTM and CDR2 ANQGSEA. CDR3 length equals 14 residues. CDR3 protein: CSLGGRGPNTEAFF. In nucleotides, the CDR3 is TGCAGCCTCGGAGGGAGGGGGCCTAACACTGAAGCTTTCTTT.

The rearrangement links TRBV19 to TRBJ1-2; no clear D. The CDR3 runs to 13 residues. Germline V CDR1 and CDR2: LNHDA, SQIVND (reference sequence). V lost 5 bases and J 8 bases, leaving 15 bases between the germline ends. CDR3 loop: CASSSLSPQGYTF. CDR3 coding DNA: TGTGCCAGTAGTTCCCTCAGCCCTCAGGGCTACACCTTC.

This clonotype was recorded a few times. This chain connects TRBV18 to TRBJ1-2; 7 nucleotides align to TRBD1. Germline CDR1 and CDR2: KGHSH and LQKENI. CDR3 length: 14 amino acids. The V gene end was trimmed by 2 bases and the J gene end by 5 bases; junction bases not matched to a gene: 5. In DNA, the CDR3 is TGTGCCAGCTCACCAACAGGGGAAGGGTATGGCTACACCTTC. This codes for CASSPTGEGYGYTF.

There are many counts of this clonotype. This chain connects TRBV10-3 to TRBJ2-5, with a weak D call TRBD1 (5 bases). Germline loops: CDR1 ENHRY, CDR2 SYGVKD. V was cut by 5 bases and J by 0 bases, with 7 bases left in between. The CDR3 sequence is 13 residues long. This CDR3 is CAISNRNQETQYF. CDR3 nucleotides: TGTGCCATCAGTAACAGGAACCAAGAGACCCAGTACTTC.